This TCR beta chain derives from a study of CD8+ T cells in alopecia areata (dated by TCRdb to about 2018). With regard to the full study: Treated patients were enrolled in an open-label pilot trial of oral tofacitinib, 5 to 10 mg twice daily, for moderate-to-severe alopecia areata. Scalp clonality was compared among normal scalp (n=4), patchy alopecia areata scalp (n=8), and alopecia totalis/universalis scalp (n=8). The RNA source kit depended on sample type: the PAXgene miRNA kit for fixed scalp, the miRNeasy kit for PBMCs, and the RNeasy kit for mouse skin. In humans, TCRbeta sequencing was performed on scalp tissue and on sorted CD4+ and CD8+ peripheral blood T cells from healthy controls and from patients with patchy or totalis/universalis alopecia areata. Patients received tofacitinib for 6 to 18 months and were then followed off drug for 6 months to check for delayed response and recurrence. Biopsies were taken from tofacitinib-treated patients at baseline and at 4 and 24 weeks of treatment, and a later scalp biopsy was taken in several of the tofacitinib-treated patients. High-throughput TCRbeta sequencing was used to examine T cell clonal expansion in alopecia areata in both the C3H/HeJ mouse model and human patients. TCRbeta CDR3 regions were amplified by immunoSEQ multiplex PCR using 35 Vbeta forward and 13 Jbeta reverse primers. What the research found in general, with its limitations: Higher clonality and more expanded CD8+ clones were observed in lesional scalp than in normal scalp, particularly in alopecia totalis/universalis, a finding suggestive of antigenic drive. Unlike mouse skin, which is dominated by gammadelta T cells, normal human skin has resident alphabeta T cells that are also sequenced, and this complicates analysis of the scalp TCR repertoire. Compared with mice, TCR sequences shared between patients were less clear, possibly partly because of HLA diversity across the patient population.

This clone has just a few counts. Its cognate antigen has yet to be identified. No per-base quality is available; no much larger clone lies one base away. The library relied on the immunoSEQ multiplex PCR assay. RNA was extracted from all samples and reverse transcribed into cDNA as template for TCR sequencing. First-strand cDNA was synthesized using SuperScript III with a 2:1 mix of oligo-dT and random hexamers. A synthetic immune receptor repertoire was used to measure amplification bias, and any remaining bias was corrected computationally. Per the original workflow: Raw reads were preprocessed to remove errors, and CDR3 was defined according to IMGT conventions as the region from the conserved cysteine to phenylalanine. Clonality was computed as 1 minus the Shannon entropy, with the entropy normalized by log2 of the number of productive unique TCRs. Scalp TCRbeta sequences were cross-referenced with sorted blood CD4 and CD8 repertoires so that the CD4 or CD8 identity of scalp clones could be inferred. TCRdb retrieved this table from immuneACCESS and kept in-frame rearrangements only. Not all clones are present; in checked studies, unresolved V genes account for under half, and no reason is known for the remainder. D and trimming come from the DNA, and the V and J calls and clone size come from that table. In this sample the table shows 150,000 or so clones, roughly 50% of which occur a single time. Around 6% of the sample is held by the ten biggest clonotypes.

V is cut back by 1 base and J by 2 bases, with 9 bases in the junction unmatched. CDR1 and CDR2, looked up from the germline V gene, are SGHRS and YFSETQ. Including cysteine and phenylalanine, the CDR3 has 17 amino acids. Of all the DNA, just the CDR3 is kept, 51 bases in frame from base 1. The sample's time point label, decoded: baseline before oral tofacitinib. Lesional scalp punch biopsies and peripheral blood were obtained from alopecia areata patients. After PBMCs were isolated by density centrifugation and stained for CD3, CD4 and CD8, a FACSAria was used to sort CD4+ and CD8+ T cells. The sequences come from CD4+ T cells sorted from blood, collected at week 0. The source is a human donor with alopecia areata. The sequence links TRBV5-1 to TRBJ2-7; 10 nucleotides in the junction match TRBD2. The DNA is as follows: TGCGCCAGCAGCTTGTTGGGAAGCGGGGGGGTCCCCTACGAGCAGTACTTC. Its amino acids are CASSLLGSGGVPYEQYF.